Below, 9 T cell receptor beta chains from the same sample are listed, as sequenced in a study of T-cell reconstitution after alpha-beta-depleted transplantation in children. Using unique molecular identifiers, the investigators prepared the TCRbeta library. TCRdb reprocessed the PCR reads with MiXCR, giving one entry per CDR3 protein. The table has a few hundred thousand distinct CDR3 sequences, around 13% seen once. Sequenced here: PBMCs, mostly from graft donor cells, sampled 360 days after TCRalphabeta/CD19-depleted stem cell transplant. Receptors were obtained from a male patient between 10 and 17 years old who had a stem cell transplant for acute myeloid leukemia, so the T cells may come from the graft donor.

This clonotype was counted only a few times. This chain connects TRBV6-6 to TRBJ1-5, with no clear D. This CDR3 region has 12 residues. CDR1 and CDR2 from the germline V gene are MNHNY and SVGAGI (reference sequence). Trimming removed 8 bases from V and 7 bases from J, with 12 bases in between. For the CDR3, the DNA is TGTGCCAGCGGGAGATTAGGGCAGCCCCAGCATTTT. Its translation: CASGRLGQPQHF.

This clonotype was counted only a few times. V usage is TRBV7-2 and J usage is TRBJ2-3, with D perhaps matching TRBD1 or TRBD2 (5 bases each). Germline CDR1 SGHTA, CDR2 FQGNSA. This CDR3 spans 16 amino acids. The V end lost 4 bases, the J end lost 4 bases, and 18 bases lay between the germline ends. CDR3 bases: TGTGCCAGCAGCTCCTTATCCGGGACGATAGCAGATACGCAGTATTTT. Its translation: CASSSLSGTIADTQYF.

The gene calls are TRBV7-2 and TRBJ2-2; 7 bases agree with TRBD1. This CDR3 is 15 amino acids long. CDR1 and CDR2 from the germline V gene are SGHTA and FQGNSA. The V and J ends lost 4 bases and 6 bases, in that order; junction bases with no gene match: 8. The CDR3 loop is CASSWAVGQAGELFF. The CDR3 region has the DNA TGTGCCAGCAGCTGGGCGGTAGGACAGGCCGGGGAGCTGTTTTTT.

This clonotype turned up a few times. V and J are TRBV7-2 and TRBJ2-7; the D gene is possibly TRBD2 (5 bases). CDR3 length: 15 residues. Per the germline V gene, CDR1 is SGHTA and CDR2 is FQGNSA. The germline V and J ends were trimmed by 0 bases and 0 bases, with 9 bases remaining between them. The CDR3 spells CASSLASVISYEQYF. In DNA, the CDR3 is TGTGCCAGCAGCTTAGCTAGCGTGATCTCCTACGAGCAGTACTTC.

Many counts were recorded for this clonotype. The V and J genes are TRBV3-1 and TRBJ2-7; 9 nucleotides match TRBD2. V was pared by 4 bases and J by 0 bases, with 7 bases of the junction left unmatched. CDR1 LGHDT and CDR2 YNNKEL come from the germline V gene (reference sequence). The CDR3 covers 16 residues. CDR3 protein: CASSPRISGSSYEQYF. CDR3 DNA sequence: TGTGCCAGCAGCCCCCGTATTAGCGGGAGCTCCTACGAGCAGTACTTC.

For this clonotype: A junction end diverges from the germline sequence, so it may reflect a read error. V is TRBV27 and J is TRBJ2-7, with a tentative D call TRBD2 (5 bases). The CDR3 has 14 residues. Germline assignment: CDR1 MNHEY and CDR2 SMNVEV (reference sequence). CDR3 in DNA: TGTGCCACCAGTTTCCTAGCTTTTTCCTACGAGCAGTACTTC. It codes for CATSFLAFSYEQYF.

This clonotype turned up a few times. For the CDR3, the DNA is TGTGCCATCGCCGGGACTCATCCCTACGAGCAGTACTTC. Translating it yields CAIAGTHPYEQYF. V usage is TRBV6-2 or TRBV6-3 and J usage is TRBJ2-7, with D tentatively TRBD2 (6 bases). The CDR3 extends over 13 amino acids. V lost 10 bases to trimming and J lost 2 bases, with 15 bases between them. Looked up from germline, CDR1 is MNHEY and CDR2 is SVGEGT.

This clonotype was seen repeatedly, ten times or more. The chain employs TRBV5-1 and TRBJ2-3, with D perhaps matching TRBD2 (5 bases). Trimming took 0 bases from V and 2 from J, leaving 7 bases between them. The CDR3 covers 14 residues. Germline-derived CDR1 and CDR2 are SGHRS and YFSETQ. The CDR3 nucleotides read TGCGCCAGCAGCTTGGAGCGGAACACAGATACGCAGTATTTT. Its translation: CASSLERNTDTQYF. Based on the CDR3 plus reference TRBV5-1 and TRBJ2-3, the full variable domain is KAGVTQTPRYLIKTRGQQVTLSCSPISGHRSVSWYQQTPGQGLQFLFEYFSETQRNKGNFPGRFSGRQFSNSRSEMNVSTLELGDSALYLCASSLERNTDTQYFGPGTRLTVL.

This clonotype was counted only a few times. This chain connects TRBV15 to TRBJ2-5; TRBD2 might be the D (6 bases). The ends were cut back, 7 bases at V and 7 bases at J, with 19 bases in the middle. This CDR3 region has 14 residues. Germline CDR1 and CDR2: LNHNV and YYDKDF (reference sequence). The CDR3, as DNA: TGTGCCACCATCAGTGGAGGGACGGCATCGACCCAGTACTTC. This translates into CATISGGTASTQYF. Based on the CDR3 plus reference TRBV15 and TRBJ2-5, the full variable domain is DAMVIQNPRYQVTQFGKPVTLSCSQTLNHNVMYWYQQKSSQAPKLLFHYYDKDFNNEADTPDNFQSRRPNTSFCFLDIRSPGLGDTAMYLCATISGGTASTQYFGPGTRLLVL.